A single sample is the source of the 21 T cell receptor beta chains below, sequenced in a study of blood T cell repertoires in COVID-19. Profiled with immunoSEQ multiplex PCR; TCRdb holds only in-frame clones, not every one. This table has hundreds of thousands of clones, roughly nine tenths appearing once. Sequencing input: peripheral blood. These TCRs come from a man aged 18 to 29 with COVID-19, enrolled during active disease.

On this clone: This sample includes further DNA sequences coding for the same CDR3. The chain carries TRBV30 and TRBJ1-3; D is unresolved. V was pared by 2 bases and J by 4 bases, with 6 bases between. The CDR3 is 12 residues long. Germline V CDR1 and CDR2: GTSNPN, SVGIG (reference sequence). CDR3 amino acids: CAWSPSGNTIYF. CDR3 sequence (DNA): TGTGCCTGGAGTCCAAGCGGAAACACCATATATTTT.

The CDR3 DNA sequence: TGTGCCAGCAGTTTAACAGGGGCTTACCAAGAGACCCAGTACTTC. This translates into CASSLTGAYQETQYF. The chain combines TRBV27 with TRBJ2-5; 7 nucleotides align to TRBD1. The CDR3 has 15 amino acids. Germline CDR1 and CDR2: MNHEY and SMNVEV (reference sequence). V gave up 2 bases and J gave up 0 bases; unmatched junction bases: 3.

V gene TRBV10-3 combines with J gene TRBJ1-2, with no clear D. V was pared by 0 bases and J by 4 bases, with 15 bases between. This CDR3 is 16 amino acids long. Germline CDR1 is ENHRY and CDR2 is SYGVKD. The CDR3 loop is CAISESKVGGIYGYTF. The CDR3 coding sequence is TGTGCCATCAGTGAGTCGAAGGTCGGCGGGATCTATGGCTACACCTTC.

This chain joins TRBV28 and TRBJ1-4, with D unresolved. The CDR3 is made up of 11 amino acids. Germline V gene data show CDR1 as MDHEN and CDR2 as SYDVKM. V gave up 5 bases and J gave up 9 bases, with 7 bases separating them. The CDR3 loop is CASSNTKKLFF. Here the CDR3 DNA reads TGTGCCAGCAGTAATACTAAAAAACTGTTTTTT.

CDR3: CASSAGGVGELFF. In DNA form, the CDR3 reads TGTGCCAGCAGTGCGGGGGGGGTCGGGGAGCTGTTTTTT. J is TRBJ2-2 and V is TRBV6-6, with 9 bases fitting TRBD2. The CDR3 is 13 residues long. Germline V gives CDR1 MNHNY, CDR2 SVGAGI (reference sequence). With V trimmed by 5 bases and J by 7 bases, 2 bases remained unmatched.

The rearrangement links TRBV5-1 to TRBJ2-1; 11 bases align to TRBD2. This CDR3 spans 14 amino acids. The V segment lost 4 bases and the J segment 13 bases; nucleotides outside the gene matches: 10. Germline V CDR1 and CDR2: SGHRS, YFSETQ. Here the CDR3 reads CASSHETTSGTQFF. DNA of the CDR3: TGCGCCAGCAGCCATGAGACGACTAGCGGGACTCAGTTCTTC.

This chain links TRBV10-1 with TRBJ1-5; weak D call: TRBD1 (5 bases). Trimming removed 5 bases at V and 5 bases at J, with 7 bases between. CDR3 length equals 12 residues. The germline CDR1 and CDR2 sequences are WNHNN and SYGVQD (reference sequence). The CDR3 loop is CASSQGHQPQHF. CDR3 coding DNA: TGCGCCAGCAGTCAGGGCCATCAGCCCCAGCATTTT.

This sequence joins TRBV24-1 and TRBJ1-1, with a weak D call TRBD1 (6 bases). Trimming pared 4 bases from V and 7 bases from J, leaving 12 bases between. From germline, CDR1 is KGHDR and CDR2 SFDVKD. The CDR3 length is 13 residues. The CDR3 sequence is CATSDDRSSEAFF. DNA for the CDR3: TGTGCCACCAGTGACGACAGGTCGAGTGAAGCTTTCTTT.

The V and J genes are TRBV19 and TRBJ2-3; a possible D gene is TRBD2 (6 bases). Germline CDR1 reads LNHDA; CDR2 reads SQIVND (reference sequence). The V end lost 0 bases, the J end lost 0 bases, and 7 bases lay between the germline ends. CDR3 size: 15 residues. Written as DNA, the CDR3 is TGTGCCAGTAGTATAGAGGCGGGGAGCACAGATACGCAGTATTTT. Residues: CASSIEAGSTDTQYF.

The CDR3 protein is CASSDRGRVSGNTIYF. The CDR3 coding sequence is TGTGCCAGCTCGGACAGGGGGCGAGTGTCTGGAAACACCATATATTTT. The chain uses TRBV19 and TRBJ1-3, with 11 bases matching TRBD1. The J segment lost 1 base and the V segment lost 9 bases, leaving 8 bases of the junction unmatched. CDR1 and CDR2 (germline): LNHDA, SQIVND (reference sequence). The CDR3 spans 16 residues.

The chain joins TRBV6-4 to TRBJ2-1; 9 bases align to TRBD2. Germline V gene lookup returns CDR1 MRHNA and CDR2 SNTAGT. Unmatched junction bases numbered 6, after V lost 7 bases and J lost 2 bases. The CDR3 is made up of 15 amino acids. CDR3 sequence reads: CASKIAGEAYNEQFF. CDR3 bases: TGTGCCAGCAAAATAGCGGGGGAAGCCTACAATGAGCAGTTCTTC.

J is TRBJ1-2 and V is TRBV21-1; the tabulated D call, TRBD1, remains unverified against the DNA. TRBV21-1 constitutes a pseudogene. The CDR3 is 14 residues long. The CDR3 loop reads CASSKTGGVDGYTF. The CDR3 DNA reads TGTGCCAGCAGCAAGACAGGGGGAGTGGATGGCTACACCTTC.

This clone was seen a handful of times. The rearrangement links TRBV4-1 to TRBJ1-5; no definite D call. Trimming removed 0 bases from V and 6 bases from J, with 6 bases in between. The V gene's germline CDR1 is MGHRA and CDR2 YSYEKL. The CDR3 length is 13 residues. CDR3: CASSQDLSQPQHF. The CDR3 DNA sequence: TGCGCCAGCAGCCAAGATCTTAGTCAGCCCCAGCATTTT.

This chain joins TRBV5-1 and TRBJ1-2, with TRBD1 matching over 7 bases. Trimming at V came to 4 bases and at J to 4 bases, leaving 7 bases not matched to a gene. Germline lookup yields CDR1 SGHRS and CDR2 YFSETQ. This CDR3 contains 14 residues. The CDR3 bases are TGCGCCAGCAGCCTATCCCAGGGGGGCTATGGCTACACCTTC. It is translated as CASSLSQGGYGYTF. The whole variable domain, remainder taken from reference TRBV5-1 and TRBJ1-2, is KAGVTQTPRYLIKTRGQQVTLSCSPISGHRSVSWYQQTPGQGLQFLFEYFSETQRNKGNFPGRFSGRQFSNSRSEMNVSTLELGDSALYLCASSLSQGGYGYTFGSGTRLTVV.

V is TRBV2 and J is TRBJ1-6; TRBD1 matches 8 bases. This CDR3 is built from 15 residues. Per the germline V gene, CDR1 is SNHLY and CDR2 is FYNNEI. V shed 7 bases and J 9 bases; nucleotides not matched to a gene: 11. The CDR3 here is CASTMDRADGSPLHF. The CDR3 nucleotides are TGTGCCAGCACCATGGACAGGGCCGATGGTTCACCCCTCCACTTT.

The J gene is TRBJ2-1, the V gene TRBV30; D is undetermined. CDR3 length equals 11 residues. CDR1 is GTSNPN, CDR2 SVGIG, per germline (reference sequence). V lost 4 bases and J lost 8, with 9 bases in between. The CDR3 loop is CAWTSVHEQFF. CDR3 bases: TGTGCCTGGACTAGTGTCCATGAGCAGTTCTTC.

The chain has TRBV19 and TRBJ2-5; 10 nucleotides match TRBD1. The CDR3 extends over 14 amino acids. Germline values: CDR1 LNHDA, CDR2 SQIVND (reference sequence). Trimming took 6 bases from V and 1 from J; bases not matched to a gene: 2. This CDR3 is CASRDRGGQETQYF. CDR3 coding DNA: TGTGCCAGTAGGGACAGGGGGGGCCAAGAGACCCAGTACTTC.

This chain connects TRBV3-1 (or the pseudogene TRBV3-2) to TRBJ2-1, with D possibly matching TRBD1 (6 bases). The CDR3 extends over 15 amino acids. CDR1 is LGHDT, CDR2 YNNKEL, per germline (reference sequence). Trimming shortened V by 1 base and J by 9 bases, and 16 bases separated the two germline ends. This chain's CDR3 is CASSQAEDSSGEQFF. CDR3 DNA sequence: TGTGCCAGCAGCCAAGCTGAGGACAGTTCGGGTGAGCAGTTCTTC.

This chain uses TRBV19 with TRBJ2-1, with D hard to call. Trimming stripped 5 bases from V and 0 bases from J, with 11 bases between. The CDR3 is 15 amino acids. CDR1 is LNHDA and CDR2 is SQIVND in the germline V gene (reference sequence). CDR3 loop: CASSWSGDSYNEQFF. CDR3 sequence (DNA): TGTGCCAGTAGTTGGAGTGGAGACTCCTACAATGAGCAGTTCTTC.

The sample holds one count of this clone. The rearrangement joins TRBV7-8 to TRBJ2-6, with 7 bases identical to TRBD1. The trim removed 4 bases at V and 4 bases at J, leaving 4 bases unmatched. The germline V gene has CDR1 SGHVS and CDR2 FQNEAQ. The CDR3 spans 15 residues. CDR3 in DNA: TGTGCCAGCAGCTCGACAGGGTACGGGGCCAACGTCCTGACTTTC. Its translation is CASSSTGYGANVLTF.

This clone was seen just once. The V call is TRBV10-1, the J call TRBJ2-3; D gene unclear. This CDR3 comprises 16 residues. V was cut by 0 bases and J by 0 bases, with 10 bases left in between. Germline lookup yields CDR1 WNHNN and CDR2 SYGVQD (reference sequence). This CDR3 reads CASSESSLLSTDTQYF. CDR3 in DNA: TGCGCCAGCAGTGAGTCGAGCCTCCTTAGCACAGATACGCAGTATTTT.